The 14 T cell receptor beta chains below were found in one sample sequenced in a study of T cell responses to AZD1222 COVID-19 vaccine (dated by TCRdb to the early 2020s). The label giving this sample's time point can be read as: baseline before first vaccination. The method was the immunoSEQ multiplex PCR assay. The source is immuneACCESS, and TCRdb retained only in-frame sequences with V and J called. Part of the clones is not carried over; for the studies checked, unresolved V genes explain less than half of this, and the remainder is unexplained. Present in this sample are approximately 150,000 clones, about 91% of which were seen just once. The ten largest clones represent roughly 2.1% of the sample. The source material was peripheral blood, sampled on day 0 of AZD1222 vaccination. These receptors were obtained from an adult in good health.

The J gene is TRBJ1-1, the V gene TRBV9; unclear D gene. The CDR3 sequence is 14 residues long. The germline V and J ends were trimmed by 2 bases and 1 base, with 9 bases remaining between them. The germline V gene has CDR1 SGDLS and CDR2 YYNGEE. The CDR3 loop is CASSVLSGNTEAFF. CDR3 nucleotides: TGTGCCAGCAGCGTCTTATCCGGGAACACTGAAGCTTTCTTT.

The V and J genes are TRBV27 and TRBJ2-3; tentatively, D is TRBD1 or TRBD2 (5 bases each). Trimming stripped 5 bases from V and 1 base from J, with 16 bases between. CDR1 is MNHEY and CDR2 is SMNVEV in the germline V gene (reference sequence). The CDR3 totals 16 residues. Here the CDR3 reads CASSPPGAFRTDTQYF. CDR3 coding DNA: TGTGCCAGCAGTCCCCCCGGGGCCTTCCGCACAGATACGCAGTATTTT.

The genes are TRBV5-5 and TRBJ1-5; no definite D call. Germline V gene sequence: CDR1 SGHKS, CDR2 YYEKEE (reference sequence). Trimming removed 0 bases from V and 4 bases from J, with 5 bases in between. The CDR3 length is 13 residues. This chain's CDR3 is CASSLGVNQPQHF. The CDR3 DNA is TGTGCCAGCAGCTTGGGAGTAAATCAGCCCCAGCATTTT.

The chain has TRBV30 and TRBJ2-2, with 8 bases matching TRBD1. Trimming removed 3 bases from V and 1 base from J; junction bases left unmatched: 4. The CDR3 sequence is 15 residues long. Germline values: CDR1 GTSNPN, CDR2 SVGIG (reference sequence). The CDR3 protein is CAWRVGQGNTGELFF. CDR3 coding DNA: TGTGCCTGGAGGGTAGGACAGGGGAACACCGGGGAGCTGTTTTTT.

The V and J genes are TRBV30 and TRBJ1-6; tentative D call: TRBD1 (5 bases). CDR3 length: 16 residues. With 0 bases removed from V and 6 bases from J, the gap between germline ends came to 15 bases. The germline CDR1 and CDR2 sequences are GTSNPN and SVGIG (reference sequence). The CDR3, as DNA: TGTGCCTGGAGTGTACCCCTTTCCAGGGCTAATTCACCCCTCCACTTT. Translation gives CAWSVPLSRANSPLHF.

This chain connects TRBV30 to TRBJ1-1, with no clear D. Trimming took off 0 bases at V and 1 base at J, with 6 bases between the two ends. This CDR3 spans 13 amino acids. Per germline, CDR1 GTSNPN and CDR2 SVGIG (reference sequence). CDR3 sequence reads: CAWSVTRNTEAFF. In DNA, the CDR3 is TGTGCCTGGAGTGTAACCCGGAACACTGAAGCTTTCTTT.

V usage is TRBV6-4 and J usage is TRBJ2-1; possible D gene TRBD2, 5 bases. CDR1 is MRHNA and CDR2 is SNTAGT in the germline V gene. This CDR3 spans 14 amino acids. V dropped 5 bases and J dropped 9 bases, with 17 bases sitting between them. The CDR3 nucleotides read TGTGCCAGCAGTTTGGAGGCTCACTCGCCTGAGCAGTTCTTC. This encodes CASSLEAHSPEQFF.

The gene calls are TRBV4-1 and TRBJ1-4; 7 bases are a match to TRBD1. Trimming cost V 1 base and J 3 bases; bases outside gene matches: 5. This CDR3 is built from 16 residues. The germline V gene has CDR1 MGHRA and CDR2 YSYEKL. The CDR3 region is CASSQAGTAANEKLFF. The CDR3 coding sequence is TGCGCCAGCAGCCAAGCCGGGACAGCTGCTAATGAAAAACTGTTTTTT.

V is TRBV5-1 and J is TRBJ1-2; D is unclear. There are 13 residues in the CDR3. The ends were cut back, 1 base at V and 0 bases at J, with 4 bases in the middle. CDR1 SGHRS and CDR2 YFSETQ come from the germline V gene. The CDR3 DNA reads as TGCGCCAGCAGCTTGAGCGCTAACTATGGCTACACCTTC. This encodes CASSLSANYGYTF.

The DNA for the CDR3 is TGTGCCAGTAGACTCTACCGATCGGGAGGACCGGGGAACACTGAAGCTTTCTTT. It specifies CASRLYRSGGPGNTEAFF. The genes are TRBV19 and TRBJ1-1; no firm D call. CDR1 is LNHDA and CDR2 is SQIVND in the germline V gene (reference sequence). The V end lost 6 bases, the J end lost 1 base, and 24 bases lay between the germline ends. This CDR3 has 18 residues.

This chain connects TRBV4-1 to TRBJ2-7; no clear D. V was cut by 0 bases and J by 5 bases, with 14 bases left in between. Germline CDR1 and CDR2: MGHRA and YSYEKL. This CDR3 has 15 residues. CDR3 residues: CASSQDPGWEDEQYF. DNA for the CDR3: TGCGCCAGCAGCCAAGATCCAGGTTGGGAAGACGAGCAGTACTTC.

The V call is TRBV30, the J call TRBJ1-5; 10 nucleotides agree with TRBD1. V lost 4 bases to trimming and J lost 7 bases; unmatched junction nucleotides: 4. CDR1 and CDR2 from the germline V gene are GTSNPN and SVGIG (reference sequence). The CDR3 is 13 residues long. This CDR3 reads CAWTGTGDQPQHF. In DNA form, the CDR3 reads TGTGCCTGGACCGGGACAGGGGACCAGCCCCAGCATTTT.

This clone turned up a few times. This sequence joins TRBV10-3 and TRBJ1-5, with D perhaps matching TRBD1 (6 bases). V was shortened by 3 bases and J by 2 bases, with 14 bases between the two germline ends. Germline V gene lookup returns CDR1 ENHRY and CDR2 SYGVKD. The CDR3 totals 16 residues. The CDR3 DNA is TGTGCCATCAGTGACCAACAGGGTCAGGGCAATCAGCCCCAGCATTTT. Amino acid sequence: CAISDQQGQGNQPQHF.

The J gene is TRBJ1-1, the V gene TRBV5-1; a possible D gene is TRBD1 (5 bases). V dropped 2 bases and J dropped 4 bases, with 6 bases sitting between them. This CDR3 has 12 residues. From germline, CDR1 is SGHRS and CDR2 YFSETQ. The CDR3 DNA follows: TGCGCCAGCAGCTTTGGGGCCACTGAAGCTTTCTTT. Its protein is CASSFGATEAFF.